This T cell receptor beta chain appears in the sequencing data of a study of beta chain features in type 1 diabetes. The germline gives CDR1 SNHLY, CDR2 FYNNEI. The CDR3 is 15 residues long. The V and J ends lost 4 bases and 2 bases, in that order; junction bases with no gene match: 4. Study outcomes and limitations: Shorter TCRB CDR3s, moderately but significantly so, were found in Type 1 diabetes patients in all four CD4+ subsets.

Donors contributed one heparinised blood draw apiece, averaging around 120 mL. Expressed TCRB transcripts were sequenced because the entire RNA isolate underwent reverse transcription. Generated by immunoSEQ multiplex PCR, the TCRdb table keeps only in-frame clones and is missing some. The repertoire holds fewer than 450,000 clones, with around an eighth as singletons. This clone showed up just a few times. Its antigen is undetermined. The genes are TRBV2 and TRBJ2-4, with TRBD2 matching 8 bases. Sequencing used naive CD4+ T cells from blood. The TCR was taken from a woman between 18 and 29 years old with type 1 diabetes. Written as DNA, the CDR3 is TGTGCCAGCAGTGGGGCGGGAGGAACCAAAAACATTCAGTACTTC. It yields the protein CASSGAGGTKNIQYF.